Sequencing of this T cell receptor (beta chain) was carried out in a study of cytomegalovirus exposure and HLA in healthy donors (dated 2017 in TCRdb). For the study in its entirety: According to a later analysis, one platform produced both the approximately 110 validation repertoires and the roughly 650 repertoires of the first cohort. In addition to the first cohort of 666 subjects, a separate validation cohort of 120 different subjects was used. To predict cytomegalovirus infection status, the study brought together high-throughput TCR immunosequencing, statistical association of individual TCRs with disease status, and machine learning. The study aimed to test whether signatures of past pathogen exposure could be identified by cataloging public T cell receptors. Paper-wide results and their limitations: Most TCR sequences were observed very rarely across donors, whereas some public TCRs were present in many individuals. In vitro tests confirmed that three of the cytomegalovirus-associated TCR beta chains recognize cytomegalovirus antigens. Subsequent analysis determined that TCRs grouped into clusters in the first cohort also showed a tendency toward co-occurrence across the roughly 110 validation repertoires, and approximately 93% of cluster scores exceeded 0. The validation cohort had no HLA typing available for a later analysis, so co-occurrence within that cohort was assessed over all 120 or so repertoires. In both the original and validation cohorts, the classifier was reported to diagnose cytomegalovirus status with high specificity and sensitivity. A total of around 150 TCR beta chains were listed by the study as associated with cytomegalovirus. It was suggested by the authors that the approach could potentially be generalized to other disease states and immunological phenotypes.

This clone showed up just once. Its cognate antigen has yet to be identified. No much larger clone is present one base from it, and per-base qualities are unavailable. The library came from the immunoSEQ multiplex PCR assay. As for how the authors treated the data: To diagnose cytomegalovirus status from the catalog of TCR beta chain sequences, a statistical classification framework was built. TCRdb's version of the immuneACCESS table is confined to in-frame rearrangements and falls short of the full clone set. An unresolved V gene accounts for under half of the shortfall where checked; the remainder is of unknown origin. V and J calls and clone size are given by that table; D and trimming were obtained from the DNA. The sample records about 200,000 clones, around 87% of which are singletons. The top ten constitute roughly 2% of the sample. Counted from cysteine to phenylalanine, this CDR3 has 17 amino acids. CDR3 DNA is the only sequence kept; it has 51 bases, read in frame from the first base. V is pared back by 3 bases and J by 0 bases, with 17 bases lying between the germline termini. The germline V gene specifies MGHDK as CDR1 and SYGVNS as CDR2.

Separate from the approximately 700-subject first cohort, the validation cohort of about 120 subjects was the group to which the donors belonged. The V and J segments used are TRBV25-1 and TRBJ1-2; the D gene is perhaps TRBD1, on 5 matching bases. The sample consisted of PBMCs. The clonotype originates from a woman in her late teens or twenties in good health and CMV-seropositive. The DNA sequence is TGTGCCAGCAGTGATAAGTTCAGGGAACGGGCTAACTATGGCTACACCTTC. This yields the protein CASSDKFRERANYGYTF.